Below, 20 T cell receptor beta chains from the same sample are listed, as sequenced in a study of neurological immune-mediated disorders. TCRdb independently ran MiXCR on the 5' RACE reads; one entry per CDR3 protein. The table includes roughly 52,000 distinct CDR3 sequences, over 3.5% detected once. The sequenced sample was PBMCs. The source of these receptors is a man in his 60s with multiple sclerosis.

There are many counts of this clonotype. This rearrangement joins TRBV12-3 or TRBV12-4 to TRBJ2-5, with D maybe TRBD2 (6 bases). V lost 2 bases, J lost 5 bases, and 21 bases lay in between. The CDR3 extends over 17 amino acids. The CDR3 nucleotides are TGTGCCAGCAGTTTAACGGGGGAGCCTGGGGACCGGGAGACCCAGTACTTC. Translation gives CASSLTGEPGDRETQYF.

This clonotype is medium-sized (0.01 to 0.1%) by share. The V call is TRBV5-1, the J call TRBJ2-6; 8 nucleotides align to TRBD2. The CDR3 runs 15 residues. Germline CDR1 is SGHRS and CDR2 is YFSETQ. The ends lost 4 bases at V and 1 base at J; junction bases unmatched: 1. This CDR3 is CASSGGGSGANVLTF. The DNA for the CDR3 is TGCGCCAGCAGCGGCGGGGGGTCTGGGGCCAACGTCCTGACTTTC.

This clonotype was seen many times. V gene TRBV6-6 combines with J gene TRBJ1-5, with 7 bases aligning to TRBD1. J was trimmed by 6 bases and V by 4 bases; bases with no gene match: 6. CDR3 length: 14 amino acids. Germline V gene sequence: CDR1 MNHNY, CDR2 SVGAGI (reference sequence). The CDR3 is CASSLEGAVQPQHF. CDR3 in DNA: TGTGCCAGCAGTTTGGAGGGGGCGGTTCAGCCCCAGCATTTT.

This chain links TRBV5-1 with TRBJ1-1, with D possibly matching TRBD1 (5 bases). There are 14 residues in the CDR3. The V and J ends lost 1 base and 1 base respectively, with 8 bases between them. The germline CDR1 and CDR2 sequences are SGHRS and YFSETQ. CDR3: CASSLTQGNTEAFF. For the CDR3, the DNA is TGCGCCAGCAGCTTGACGCAGGGGAACACTGAAGCTTTCTTT.

This clonotype has ten or more counts. The gene calls are TRBV19 and TRBJ2-7; possible D gene TRBD1, 5 bases. This CDR3 has 15 residues. Per germline, CDR1 LNHDA and CDR2 SQIVND (reference sequence). Between the trimmed V and J ends, which lost 5 bases and 2 bases, there was a span of 16 bases. The CDR3, as DNA: TGTGCCAGTAGTCCGATTCCAGGGTTTACCTACGAGCAGTACTTC. Its protein product is CASSPIPGFTYEQYF.

Remarks on this clonotype: In this CDR3 the conserved last residue, phenylalanine or tryptophan, is missing, so a read error is likely. The rearrangement links TRBV24-1 to TRBJ2-7, with TRBD2 matching over 8 bases. Germline CDR1 KGHDR, CDR2 SFDVKD. V gave up 5 bases and J gave up 1 base; unmatched junction bases: 12. The CDR3 is 17 residues long. CDR3 nucleotide sequence: TGTGCCACCAGTGCCTCCGAGAGCGGGAGTTCTTCCTACGAGCAGTACAAC. The encoded protein is CATSASESGSSSYEQYN.

This clonotype was observed many times. The chain carries TRBV19 and TRBJ1-1, with a weak D call TRBD1 (5 bases). The CDR3 has 16 amino acids. V was clipped by 2 bases and J by 4 bases, with 17 bases between them. CDR1 and CDR2 (germline): LNHDA, SQIVND (reference sequence). CDR3 sequence (DNA): TGTGCCAGTAGTATACCGGGGTCTCCAGGGATCACTGAAGCTTTCTTT. It translates to CASSIPGSPGITEAFF.

This clonotype has ten or more counts. Just one base apart from a much larger clone, this may be a read error. The genes are TRBV28 and TRBJ2-7; a possible D gene is TRBD1 (5 bases). The CDR3 totals 13 residues. The germline V and J ends were trimmed by 8 bases and 4 bases, with 15 bases remaining between them. CDR1 is MDHEN and CDR2 is SYDVKM in the germline V gene. The CDR3 region is CASWGKGPYEQYF. CDR3 nucleotides: TGTGCCAGCTGGGGAAAGGGGCCTTACGAGCAGTACTTC. Full variable domain (missing parts from reference TRBV28 and TRBJ2-7): DVKVTQSSRYLVKRTGEKVFLECVQDMDHENMFWYRQDPGLGLRLIYFSYDVKMKEKGDIPEGYSVSREKKERFSLILESASTNQTSMYLCASWGKGPYEQYFGPGTRLTVT.

This clonotype was observed at least ten times. The chain recombines TRBV20-1 with TRBJ1-1; D gene ambiguous. Germline V CDR1 and CDR2: DFQATT, SNEGSKA (reference sequence). V lost 3 bases and J lost 1, with 12 bases in between. The CDR3 extends over 14 amino acids. The CDR3 nucleotides are TGCAGTGCTAGGTCTTTACCGGGGAACACTGAAGCTTTCTTT. It codes for CSARSLPGNTEAFF.

This clonotype was seen at least ten times. The V call is TRBV9, the J call TRBJ2-2; TRBD1 is a possible D gene (7 bases). There are 15 residues in the CDR3. V was trimmed by 3 bases and J by 5 bases, leaving 14 bases between them. Germline V gene sequence: CDR1 SGDLS, CDR2 YYNGEE. Here the CDR3 DNA reads TGTGCCAGCAGCGCGCGGGACAGCCCAACCGGGGAGCTGTTTTTT. This translates into CASSARDSPTGELFF.

This clonotype showed up many times. The chain employs TRBV5-1 and TRBJ2-2, with D uncertain. Germline V gives CDR1 SGHRS, CDR2 YFSETQ. Between the trimmed V and J ends, which lost 5 bases and 0 bases, there was a span of 11 bases. The CDR3 is 15 amino acids. CDR3 coding DNA: TGCGCCAGCAGACTTTTGTCGACGAACACCGGGGAGCTGTTTTTT. Encoded protein: CASRLLSTNTGELFF.

This clonotype was observed at least ten times. The rearrangement joins TRBV11-2 to TRBJ2-1; D is perhaps TRBD1 (6 bases). Germline CDR1 and CDR2: SGHAT and FQNNGV. There are 17 residues in the CDR3. Between the trimmed V and J ends, which lost 2 bases and 5 bases, there was a span of 19 bases. CDR3: CASSLILAPGVHNEQFF. DNA for the CDR3: TGTGCCAGCAGCTTAATCTTGGCACCAGGGGTCCACAATGAGCAGTTCTTC.

This clonotype appeared many times. The chain carries TRBV5-1 and TRBJ2-7; D remains ambiguous. The germline V gene has CDR1 SGHRS and CDR2 YFSETQ. CDR3 length equals 15 residues. V was trimmed by 1 base and J by 5 bases, leaving 16 bases between them. The CDR3: CASSLRSISSHEQYF. The CDR3 coding sequence is TGCGCCAGCAGCTTGAGATCGATCAGTAGCCACGAGCAGTACTTC.

The table lists this clonotype with a few counts. Possible read error: a much larger clone is one base away. The conserved phenylalanine or tryptophan normally closing the CDR3 is absent here, so this likely arose from a read error. V is TRBV20-1 and J is TRBJ2-1; TRBD1 agrees at 9 bases. Per the germline V gene, CDR1 is DFQATT and CDR2 is SNEGSKA (reference sequence). V lost 3 bases to trimming and J lost 7 bases; unmatched junction nucleotides: 7. There are 14 residues in the CDR3. CDR3 residues: CSARGDREHNEQFC. CDR3 nucleotides: TGCAGTGCTAGGGGGGACAGGGAGCATAATGAGCAGTTCTGC.

Only a few counts were recorded for this clonotype. V is TRBV7-6 and J is TRBJ2-1; possibly TRBD2 for D (6 bases). Trimming removed 3 bases at V and 10 bases at J, with 10 bases between. Germline CDR1 is SGHVS and CDR2 is FNYEAQ. The CDR3 loop spans 12 amino acids. The CDR3 sequence: CASSLIGGEQFF. The CDR3 region has the DNA TGTGCCAGCAGCTTGATCGGAGGGGAGCAGTTCTTC.

This clonotype was counted at least ten times. The chain is built from TRBV5-1 and TRBJ2-7, with D hard to call. Deletions cut 1 base from V and 4 bases from J, with 6 bases between. This CDR3 region has 12 residues. The V gene's germline CDR1 is SGHRS and CDR2 YFSETQ. The chain's CDR3 is CASSLTRYEQYF. DNA of the CDR3: TGCGCCAGCAGCTTGACGAGGTACGAGCAGTACTTC.

This clonotype was observed at least ten times. The genes are TRBV7-9 and TRBJ1-2; D gene ambiguous. Deletions cut 1 base from V and 7 bases from J, with 19 bases between. The CDR3 is made up of 16 amino acids. CDR1 is SEHNR and CDR2 is FQNEAQ in the germline V gene (reference sequence). CDR3 DNA: TGTGCCAGCAGCTTAGGTTTCTCGTTTTCGGGTGGTGGCTACACCTTC. Translation gives CASSLGFSFSGGGYTF.

Points on this clonotype: With a much larger clone just one base away, this may be a read error. The CDR3 DNA is TGTGCCAGCAGCCTACCGGGGTCTGGGGCCAAAGTCCTGACTTTC. This encodes CASSLPGSGAKVLTF. This chain uses TRBV5-6 with TRBJ2-6; D is tentatively TRBD1 or TRBD2 (5 bases each). The CDR3 is 15 residues long. Germline CDR1 and CDR2: SGHDT and YYEEEE.

This clonotype appeared many times. This sequence joins TRBV12-3 or TRBV12-4 and TRBJ1-3; no clear D. There are 13 residues in the CDR3. Trimming took 10 bases from V and 0 from J, leaving 10 bases between them. The CDR3 DNA follows: TGTGCCACCGATCGTCTCTCTGGAAACACCATATATTTT. Translating it yields CATDRLSGNTIYF.

This clonotype was observed many times. This chain links TRBV5-1 with TRBJ2-7; no reliable D call. The CDR3 has 12 amino acids. The V gene's germline CDR1 is SGHRS and CDR2 YFSETQ. V lost 0 bases, J lost 3 bases, and 4 bases lay in between. CDR3 sequence reads: CASSLDRYEQYF. DNA for the CDR3: TGCGCCAGCAGCTTGGACCGCTACGAGCAGTACTTC.